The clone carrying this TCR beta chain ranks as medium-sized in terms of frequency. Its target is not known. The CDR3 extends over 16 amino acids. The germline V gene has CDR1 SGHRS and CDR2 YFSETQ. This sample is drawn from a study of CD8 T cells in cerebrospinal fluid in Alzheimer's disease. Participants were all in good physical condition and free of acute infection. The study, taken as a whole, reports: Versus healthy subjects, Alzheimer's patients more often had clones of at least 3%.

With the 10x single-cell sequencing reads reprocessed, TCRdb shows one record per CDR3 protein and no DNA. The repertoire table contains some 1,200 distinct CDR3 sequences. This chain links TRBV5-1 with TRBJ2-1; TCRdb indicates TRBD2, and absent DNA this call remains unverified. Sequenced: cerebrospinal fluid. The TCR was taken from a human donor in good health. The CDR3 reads CASSSLAGGINNEQFF. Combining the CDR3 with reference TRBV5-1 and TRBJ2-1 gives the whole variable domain KAGVTQTPRYLIKTRGQQVTLSCSPISGHRSVSWYQQTPGQGLQFLFEYFSETQRNKGNFPGRFSGRQFSNSRSEMNVSTLELGDSALYLCASSSLAGGINNEQFFGPGTRLTVL.